This T cell receptor (beta chain) appears in the sequencing data of a study of T cells in Graves' hyperthyroidism and ophthalmopathy (dated 2019 in TCRdb). At the level of the whole study: TCR V-J signatures able to tell the groups apart were searched for in a discovery cohort of around 95 patients, of whom fewer than 45 had Graves' ophthalmopathy and under 65 had stable Graves' hyperthyroidism. An independent validation cohort of under 20 hyperthyroidism patients and 17 patients who later progressed to ophthalmopathy tested prospective prediction of ophthalmopathy. The 80 to 100 discovery patients were randomly divided into training and test sets at a 7:3 ratio. The study also compared thyroid tissue and blood T-cell repertoires from a handful of Graves' hyperthyroidism patients. Following sampling, methimazole starting at 30 mg daily was given to hyperthyroidism patients, and high-dose intravenous methylprednisolone was given to ophthalmopathy patients. The paper describes TCR Vbeta CDR3 sequencing of 120 to 150 peripheral blood samples, made up of roughly 45 ophthalmopathy patients, roughly 80 hyperthyroidism patients and some 17 progressor patients. Broader findings and caveats from the paper: In validation, progression to ophthalmopathy was predicted by the model with 70.59% sensitivity and just over 72% specificity, a median of roughly 6 months before onset. Most expanded thyroid clonotypes (frequency above 0.001) were also found in blood, which suggests that blood repertoires may mirror thyroid immune responses. No statistical method was used to set the sample size in advance, and investigators knew the group allocation. Ophthalmopathy was separated from stable hyperthyroidism by a 13 V-J signature model, with 87.88% sensitivity and roughly 81% specificity obtained in cross-validation and 80%/75% obtained in testing.

As regards this clonotype: Its antigen is not yet known. Base qualities were left out, and no much larger clone turns up one base away.

The study excluded patients with uncontrolled infections, other autoimmune diseases, pregnancy or lactation. Diagnoses were based on clinical symptoms, serum thyroxine and TRAb, thyroid ultrasound and orbital computed tomography. Total RNA was extracted using Trizol reagent, and RNA quality was assessed on an Agilent 2100 Bioanalyzer. The TCR beta CDR3 regions were amplified from RNA transcripts. For the first round of RT-PCR on the TCR CDR3, the HTBI primer set was used together with the Qiagen OneStep RT-PCR kit. The libraries were constructed in a second round of multiplex PCR and then size-selected and purified. The libraries were sequenced on an Illumina HiSeq2000 using paired-end 100 bp reads. The authors processed their data as follows. SOAPnuke was used to process the raw data, removing reads that contained adapters or uncalled bases, had a mean Phred below 15, or lacked an exact match to the constant primer or identifier. High-quality paired reads were merged with COPE v1.2.5, and unique nucleotide sequences were defined as clonotypes. Clonotypes were aligned to IMGT TRBV, TRBD and TRBJ reference segments using MiTCR v1.1. Analysis was restricted to V-J combinations with a frequency above 0.0001, which covered 98% to 99.2% of repertoires. The TCS score was defined as F50 (clonal expansion) divided by E x V (chaos), with BLOSUM62-based TCRdist calculated between CDR3 peptides within each V-J. Welch's t-statistics and random forest reduced several hundred V-J features to 13, which were used in a naive Bayes classifier (R e1071). The similarity between thyroid and blood repertoires was quantified using the Morisita-Horn index. TCRdb trimmed the raw reads at Q25, called clones with MiXCR and kept productive beta chains. One record per CDR3 amino acid sequence lists the most common genes and DNA. None of the V and J calls come from the authors' own analysis; TCRdb made them. In all, the sample holds 550,000 to 700,000 distinct CDR3 sequences, and around 42% of those were seen once. Of the sample, roughly 19% falls within the top ten clones.

This clonotype originated in an adult woman with Graves' disease, either hyperthyroidism or ophthalmopathy (not recorded which). Sequenced: peripheral blood or thyroid tissue (not recorded which).

This receptor has the CDR3 CASSLGPGQAHLTQYF. The DNA sequence is as follows: TGTGCCAGCAGTCTGGGGCCGGGACAGGCCCACCTGACCCAGTACTTC. This receptor chain uses TRBV25-1 and TRBJ2-5, with TRBD1 matching 8 junction bases. Trimming accounts for 5 bases at V and 7 bases at J, while the number of junction bases matched to no gene is 15. The CDR3 runs 16 amino acids, cysteine and phenylalanine included. The read is trimmed to its CDR3 DNA, 48 bases read in frame from base 1. From a lookup of the germline V gene, CDR1 and CDR2 are MGHDK and SYGVNS.